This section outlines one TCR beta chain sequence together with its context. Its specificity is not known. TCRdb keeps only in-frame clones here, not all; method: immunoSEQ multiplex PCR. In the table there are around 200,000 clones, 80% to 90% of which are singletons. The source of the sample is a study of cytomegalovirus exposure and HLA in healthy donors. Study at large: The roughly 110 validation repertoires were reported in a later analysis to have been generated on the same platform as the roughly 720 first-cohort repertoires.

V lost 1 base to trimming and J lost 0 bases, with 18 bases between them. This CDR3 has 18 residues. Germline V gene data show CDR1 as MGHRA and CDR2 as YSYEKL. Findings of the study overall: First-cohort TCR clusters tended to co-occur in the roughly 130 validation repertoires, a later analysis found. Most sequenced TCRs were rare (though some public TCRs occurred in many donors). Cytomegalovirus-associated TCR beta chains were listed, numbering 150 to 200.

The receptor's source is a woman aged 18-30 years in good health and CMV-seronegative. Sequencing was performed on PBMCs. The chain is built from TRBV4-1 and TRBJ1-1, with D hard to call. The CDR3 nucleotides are TGCGCCAGCAGCCAAGGATGGAGCTTCGAGGATATGAACACTGAAGCTTTCTTT. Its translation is CASSQGWSFEDMNTEAFF.